Shown below are 13 T cell receptor beta chains from a single sample sequenced in a study of blood T cell repertoires in COVID-19. Clones were read by immunoSEQ multiplex PCR, and TCRdb kept only the in-frame ones, dropping some. The sample lists 95,000 to 110,000 clones, approximately 90% occurring once. Sequencing used peripheral blood. The source of these receptors is a woman under 40 with acute or convalescent COVID-19.

The rearrangement uses TRBV29-1 and TRBJ2-1, with 7 positions matching TRBD1. The junction had 11 bases not matched to a gene; V was cut back by 0 bases and J by 6 bases. This CDR3 region has 16 residues. Germline-derived CDR1 and CDR2 are SQVTM and ANQGSEA. Written as DNA, the CDR3 is TGCAGCGTTGAAGATAGTCGACAGGGATGGGGCAATGAGCAGTTCTTC. This translates into CSVEDSRQGWGNEQFF.

The chain links TRBV7-2 to TRBJ1-5; 7 bases are shared with TRBD1. From germline, CDR1 is SGHTA and CDR2 FQGNSA. Trimming took 5 bases from V and 4 from J; bases not matched to a gene: 11. This CDR3 spans 16 amino acids. The CDR3 sequence is CASSTEQGLWNQPQHF. The CDR3 DNA reads TGTGCCAGCAGCACCGAACAGGGGTTGTGGAATCAGCCCCAGCATTTT. The whole variable domain, filled in from reference TRBV7-2 and TRBJ1-5, reads GAGVSQSPSNKVTEKGKDVELRCDPISGHTALYWYRQSLGQGLEFLIYFQGNSAPDKSGLPSDRFSAERTGGSVSTLTIQRTQQEDSAVYLCASSTEQGLWNQPQHFGDGTRLSIL.

J is TRBJ2-2 and V is TRBV10-3; 11 bases match TRBD1. The CDR3 extends over 17 amino acids. V lost 4 bases, J lost 0 bases, and 4 bases stayed unmatched. In germline, CDR1 is ENHRY, CDR2 SYGVKD. The CDR3 sequence: CAISGTGGSTNTGELFF. In DNA form, the CDR3 reads TGTGCCATCAGTGGGACAGGGGGCTCAACGAACACCGGGGAGCTGTTTTTT.

The rearrangement joins TRBV30 to TRBJ1-2, with a possible D match to TRBD1 (6 bases). Germline V lookup: CDR1 GTSNPN, CDR2 SVGIG (reference sequence). The CDR3 sequence is 14 residues long. V was clipped by 2 bases and J by 6 bases, with 16 bases between them. The CDR3 DNA is TGTGCCTGGAGTTTAGGGGGGGCGCCGAATGGCTACACCTTC. Translating gives CAWSLGGAPNGYTF.

The chain couples TRBV2 to TRBJ1-2, with 9 bases matching TRBD1. Trimming at V came to 4 bases and at J to 6 bases, leaving 6 bases not matched to a gene. Germline V gene sequence: CDR1 SNHLY, CDR2 FYNNEI. CDR3 length equals 14 residues. The CDR3 bases are TGTGCCAGCAGTGTCAGTAACAGGGGGCATGGCTACACCTTC. This gives the protein CASSVSNRGHGYTF.

The rearrangement uses TRBV7-2 and TRBJ1-6; 8 bases map to TRBD1. The CDR3 is 16 amino acids. The V segment lost 2 bases and the J segment 7 bases; nucleotides outside the gene matches: 7. Per germline, CDR1 SGHTA and CDR2 FQGNSA. CDR3 sequence: CASSLLSGGGNSPLHF. The CDR3 coding sequence is TGTGCCAGCAGCTTACTGTCAGGGGGCGGCAATTCACCCCTCCACTTT.

CDR3 DNA sequence: TGTGCCAGCTCACCACCCCCTGTCCTGGCGGTCACAGATACGCAGTATTTT. This translates into CASSPPPVLAVTDTQYF. The gene calls are TRBV18 and TRBJ2-3; D is uncertain. Germline V gene lookup returns CDR1 KGHSH and CDR2 LQKENI. This CDR3 has 17 amino acids. Trimming stripped 0 bases from V and 2 bases from J, with 15 bases between.

This chain joins TRBV7-9 and TRBJ1-2; TRBD1 matches 7 bases. The germline V gene encodes CDR1 SEHNR and CDR2 FQNEAQ (reference sequence). With 2 bases clipped from V and 5 bases from J, the junction kept 2 bases outside the gene matches. CDR3 length equals 13 residues. The CDR3 region is CASSLRTGYGYTF. In DNA form, the CDR3 reads TGTGCCAGCAGCTTAAGGACAGGTTATGGCTACACCTTC.

This clone was seen only a few times. This chain connects TRBV27 to TRBJ2-1; 10 bases line up with TRBD2. The CDR3 sequence is 15 residues long. V shed 2 bases, J shed 7 bases, and the junction held 5 bases outside the gene matches. Germline CDR1 MNHEY, CDR2 SMNVEV (reference sequence). The CDR3 here is CASSLGWTSGNEQFF. CDR3 bases: TGTGCCAGCAGTTTAGGATGGACTAGCGGTAATGAGCAGTTCTTC.

V is TRBV24-1 and J is TRBJ2-2, with 7 bases matching TRBD1. V gave up 7 bases and J gave up 5 bases; unmatched junction bases: 12. The CDR3 runs 16 residues. Germline CDR1 is KGHDR and CDR2 is SFDVKD. The DNA of the CDR3 is TGTGCCACCAGATCAGGGGGACAGCATAGTACCGGGGAGCTGTTTTTT. This sequence encodes CATRSGGQHSTGELFF.

This chain uses TRBV7-9 with TRBJ2-3; 9 nucleotides align to TRBD2. This CDR3 has 17 amino acids. Germline CDR1 is SEHNR and CDR2 is FQNEAQ (reference sequence). J gave up 3 bases and V 8 bases, and 15 bases lay outside the gene matches. The CDR3 sequence: CASRPLREGLLTDTQYF. Written as DNA, the CDR3 is TGTGCCAGCCGCCCATTGCGGGAGGGCCTTTTGACAGATACGCAGTATTTT. The full variable domain, its missing parts supplied by reference TRBV7-9 and TRBJ2-3, is DTGVSQNPRHKITKRGQNVTFRCDPISEHNRLYWYRQTLGQGPEFLTYFQNEAQLEKSRLLSDRFSAERPKGSFSTLEIQRTEQGDSAMYLCASRPLREGLLTDTQYFGPGTRLTVL.

The chain has TRBV7-2 and TRBJ2-5, with D unclear. CDR1 SGHTA and CDR2 FQGNSA come from the germline V gene. V was cut by 5 bases and J by 1 base, with 8 bases left in between. This CDR3 comprises 13 residues. CDR3 in amino acids: CASSRQGQETQYF. The CDR3 coding sequence is TGTGCCAGCAGCCGACAAGGCCAAGAGACCCAGTACTTC. The full variable domain, with the rest looked up from reference TRBV7-2 and TRBJ2-5, is GAGVSQSPSNKVTEKGKDVELRCDPISGHTALYWYRQSLGQGLEFLIYFQGNSAPDKSGLPSDRFSAERTGGSVSTLTIQRTQQEDSAVYLCASSRQGQETQYFGPGTRLLVL.

The chain links TRBV6-5 to TRBJ2-1, with a weak D call TRBD1 (6 bases). In germline, CDR1 is MNHEY, CDR2 SVGAGI. Trimming cost V 4 bases and J 7 bases, with 14 bases left between them. CDR3 size: 14 residues. CDR3 amino acids: CASSWSRDINEQFF. In nucleotides, the CDR3 is TGTGCCAGCAGTTGGTCCCGGGACATTAATGAGCAGTTCTTC.